This T cell receptor beta chain was retrieved from a study of blood T cells in healthy people across ages. The study's findings and limits: In older individuals, TCR beta diversity per million T cells was lower, falling roughly linearly with age. Comparison with aged donors showed that long-lived donors had more naive CD4+ cells and higher diversity.

For this clonotype: Its antigen is undetermined.

In each sample, at least 6 million PBMCs were isolated. Then a second PCR, running roughly 7 to 11 cycles, was carried out with a sample-barcoded 5' primer and a J-beta primer mix. TCRdb re-called the 5' RACE reads with MiXCR, one entry per CDR3 protein. The sample lists 1.8 million or so distinct CDR3 sequences, around 42% occurring once. Germline lookup yields CDR1 SGHTA and CDR2 FQGNSA. With 3 bases removed from V and 0 bases from J, the gap between germline ends came to 12 bases. The CDR3 consists of 17 residues. The chain combines TRBV7-2 with TRBJ2-6; D not certain. The material sequenced was blood. The TCR comes from a human donor in good health. CDR3 sequence: CASSFPPQYSGANVLTF. CDR3 sequence (DNA): TGTGCCAGCAGCTTCCCCCCACAGTACTCTGGGGCCAACGTCCTGACTTTC.